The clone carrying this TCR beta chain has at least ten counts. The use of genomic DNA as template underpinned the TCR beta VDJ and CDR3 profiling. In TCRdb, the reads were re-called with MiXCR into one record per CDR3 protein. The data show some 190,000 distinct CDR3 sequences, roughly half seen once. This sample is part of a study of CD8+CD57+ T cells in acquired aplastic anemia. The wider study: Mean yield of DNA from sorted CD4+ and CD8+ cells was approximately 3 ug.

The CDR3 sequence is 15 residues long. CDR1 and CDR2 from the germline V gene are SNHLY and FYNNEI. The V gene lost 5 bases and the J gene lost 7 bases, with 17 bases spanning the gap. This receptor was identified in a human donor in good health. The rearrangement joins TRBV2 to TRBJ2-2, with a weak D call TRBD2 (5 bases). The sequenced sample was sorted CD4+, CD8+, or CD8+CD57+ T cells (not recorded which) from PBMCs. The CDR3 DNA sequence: TGTGCCAGCAGTTGGAGGCTGTCTCGGGGCGGGGAGCTGTTTTTT. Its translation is CASSWRLSRGGELFF. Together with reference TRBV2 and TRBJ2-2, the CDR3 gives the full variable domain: EPEVTQTPSHQVTQMGQEVILRCVPISNHLYFYWYRQILGQKVEFLVSFYNNEISEKSEIFDDQFSVERPDGSNFTLKIRSTKLEDSAMYFCASSWRLSRGGELFFGEGSRLTVL.